These 23 T cell receptor beta chains were all obtained from the same sample, sequenced in a study of CD8 T cells in Susac syndrome. Random hexamers served to reverse transcribe roughly 0.5 to 1 ug RNA. One entry per CDR3 protein results from TCRdb running MiXCR on the immunoSEQ multiplex PCR reads. Found here are 210,000 or so distinct CDR3 sequences, about 95% of them singletons; the top ten hold 0.15%. Sequenced input: CD4+ T cells from PBMCs. These receptors originate from a human donor with Susac syndrome.

V and J are TRBV10-3 and TRBJ1-1; unclear D gene. Per the germline V gene, CDR1 is ENHRY and CDR2 is SYGVKD. Deletions cut 0 bases from V and 11 bases from J, with 13 bases between. CDR3 length: 13 residues. In nucleotides, the CDR3 is TGTGCCATCAGTGAGTCGATCTTCTCCTTCGCTTTCTTT. Its protein product is CAISESIFSFAFF.

The V call is TRBV15, the J call TRBJ2-6; possible D gene TRBD2, 5 bases. The CDR3 consists of 18 residues. Deletions cut 1 base from V and 0 bases from J, with 13 bases between. Germline assignment: CDR1 LNHNV and CDR2 YYDKDF (reference sequence). The chain's CDR3 is CATSRGGAVVSGANVLTF. The CDR3 coding sequence is TGTGCCACCAGCAGAGGGGGAGCGGTTGTCTCTGGGGCCAACGTCCTGACTTTC. Supplemented by reference TRBV15 and TRBJ2-6, the full variable domain reads DAMVIQNPRYQVTQFGKPVTLSCSQTLNHNVMYWYQQKSSQAPKLLFHYYDKDFNNEADTPDNFQSRRPNTSFCFLDIRSPGLGDTAMYLCATSRGGAVVSGANVLTFGAGSRLTVL.

The chain employs TRBV3-1 and TRBJ2-7, with 8 bases fitting TRBD2. The CDR3 is 14 amino acids. J was trimmed by 4 bases and V by 1 base; bases with no gene match: 3. The germline V gene has CDR1 LGHDT and CDR2 YNNKEL (reference sequence). CDR3 region: CASSQAGGRYEQYF. CDR3 nucleotides: TGTGCCAGCAGCCAAGCGGGGGGGCGGTACGAGCAGTACTTC.

To note about this clonotype: An end of the junction differs from the germline gene, which may be a read error. The chain uses TRBV5-6 and TRBJ2-1; 15 bases fit TRBD2. Germline values: CDR1 SGHDT, CDR2 YYEEEE. The CDR3 is 13 amino acids. CDR3 in amino acids: CASSLGLAGGQLF. The CDR3 DNA sequence: TGTGCCAGCAGCCTGGGACTAGCGGGGGGTCAGCTCTTC.

This sequence joins TRBV12-3 or TRBV12-4 and TRBJ1-1, with D tentatively TRBD1 (5 bases). The length of the CDR3 is 12 residues. V was trimmed by 2 bases and J by 10 bases, leaving 11 bases between them. CDR3 sequence (DNA): TGTGCCAGCAGTTTAATGGGGGAAGGAGCTTTCTTT. Translated, it gives CASSLMGEGAFF.

This clonotype occurred once. This chain's CDR3 is CASSPRAGGYTDTQYF. The CDR3 nucleotides read TGTGCCAGCAGCCCGCGGGCGGGGGGGTACACAGATACGCAGTATTTT. This chain links TRBV14 with TRBJ2-3, with 9 bases matching TRBD2. This CDR3 has 16 amino acids. From germline, CDR1 is SGHDN and CDR2 FVKESK. Trimming cost V 4 bases and J 2 bases; bases outside gene matches: 7.

V is TRBV30 and J is TRBJ1-1; D ambiguous. Germline CDR1 and CDR2: GTSNPN and SVGIG (reference sequence). CDR3 length: 12 residues. The germline V and J ends were trimmed by 2 bases and 5 bases, with 9 bases remaining between them. This chain's CDR3 is CAWSTSKTEAFF. CDR3 bases: TGTGCCTGGAGTACATCAAAGACTGAAGCTTTCTTT.

V gene TRBV6-6 combines with J gene TRBJ1-3; possibly TRBD1 for D (5 bases). This CDR3 contains 16 residues. CDR1 is MNHNY and CDR2 is SVGAGI in the germline V gene (reference sequence). V was clipped by 0 bases and J by 2 bases, with 11 bases between them. CDR3 nucleotides: TGTGCCAGCAGTTACTCGGGGGGTTTAACTGGAAACACCATATATTTT. As protein: CASSYSGGLTGNTIYF.

This clonotype was seen only once. V is TRBV20-1 and J is TRBJ1-2, with D tentatively TRBD1 (6 bases). Germline values: CDR1 DFQATT, CDR2 SNEGSKA (reference sequence). The V end lost 7 bases, the J end lost 2 bases, and 23 bases lay between the germline ends. The CDR3 is 16 amino acids. The CDR3 DNA sequence: TGCAGTGTAGTGGAGGGGGGGCAGATACCCAACTATGGCTACACCTTC. Translated, it gives CSVVEGGQIPNYGYTF.

The chain is built from TRBV24-1 and TRBJ2-3; possible D gene TRBD2, 7 bases. Germline CDR1 and CDR2: KGHDR and SFDVKD. The CDR3 has 15 amino acids. Trimming took 7 bases from V and 3 from J, leaving 16 bases between them. CDR3 amino acids: CATSNRGDITDTQYF. Here the CDR3 DNA reads TGTGCCACCAGCAATCGGGGGGACATAACAGATACGCAGTATTTT.

This sequence joins TRBV28 and TRBJ1-2, with a tentative D call TRBD1 (5 bases). Looked up from germline, CDR1 is MDHEN and CDR2 is SYDVKM. This CDR3 has 12 residues. V was cut by 8 bases and J by 10 bases, with 17 bases left in between. The CDR3 region is CASYRWFPTYTF. The CDR3 DNA follows: TGTGCCAGCTACAGGTGGTTTCCGACCTACACCTTC.

The chain recombines TRBV30 with TRBJ1-5; weak D call: TRBD1 (6 bases). This CDR3 is 15 amino acids long. V lost 5 bases to trimming and J lost 1 base, with 15 bases between them. CDR1 is GTSNPN, CDR2 SVGIG, per germline (reference sequence). This chain's CDR3 is CAWATGGESNQPQHF. The DNA of the CDR3 is TGTGCCTGGGCGACAGGCGGGGAAAGCAATCAGCCCCAGCATTTT.

The chain couples TRBV27 to TRBJ1-5; 7 positions match TRBD1. Germline CDR1 reads MNHEY; CDR2 reads SMNVEV (reference sequence). V lost 4 bases to trimming and J lost 3 bases; unmatched junction nucleotides: 12. CDR3 length: 17 amino acids. CDR3: CASSSPRQGTVNQPQHF. In nucleotides, the CDR3 is TGTGCCAGCAGTTCACCGAGACAGGGAACAGTCAATCAGCCCCAGCATTTT.

CDR3 protein: CASSEDSRGNTIYF. As DNA, the CDR3 is TGTGCCAGCAGCGAAGACAGTAGGGGAAACACCATATATTTT. The genes are TRBV25-1 and TRBJ1-3; tentatively, D is TRBD1 (5 bases). V lost 6 bases and J 4 bases, leaving 13 bases between the germline ends. Germline values: CDR1 MGHDK, CDR2 SYGVNS. This CDR3 contains 14 residues.

The chain recombines TRBV5-1 with TRBJ2-4, with 10 bases that match TRBD1. Germline trimming cut 0 bases from V and 9 bases from J; bases unmatched to any gene: 6. From germline, CDR1 is SGHRS and CDR2 YFSETQ. CDR3 length equals 15 residues. CDR3 nucleotides: TGCGCCAGCAGCTTGGATGGACAGGGGGGCGTCATTCAGTACTTC. Translating it yields CASSLDGQGGVIQYF.

V usage is TRBV9 and J usage is TRBJ2-3; unclear D gene. This CDR3 region has 14 residues. V was pared by 0 bases and J by 0 bases, with 5 bases between. Germline V gene data show CDR1 as SGDLS and CDR2 as YYNGEE. The CDR3 DNA is TGTGCCAGCAGCGTAGCCCCCAGCACAGATACGCAGTATTTT. Its translation: CASSVAPSTDTQYF.

This chain joins TRBV20-1 and TRBJ1-1; D is unclear. V was clipped by 3 bases and J by 0 bases, with 14 bases between them. The CDR3 totals 15 residues. CDR1 DFQATT and CDR2 SNEGSKA come from the germline V gene (reference sequence). CDR3 nucleotides: TGCAGTGCTAGGGCGGCGCATTTGGTGAACACTGAAGCTTTCTTT. This sequence encodes CSARAAHLVNTEAFF.

This chain joins TRBV7-8 and TRBJ2-3; 10 bases match TRBD2. Losses at the gene ends were 4 bases for V and 9 bases for J; bases not matched to a gene: 7. Germline V gene sequence: CDR1 SGHVS, CDR2 FQNEAQ. The CDR3 has 14 residues. CDR3 sequence reads: CASSSSGGGGTQYF. The CDR3, as DNA: TGTGCCAGCAGCTCTAGCGGGGGAGGAGGAACGCAGTATTTT.

V usage is TRBV6-5 and J usage is TRBJ2-2; D is undetermined. V was clipped by 1 base and J by 0 bases, with 6 bases between them. Germline V gives CDR1 MNHEY, CDR2 SVGAGI. The length of the CDR3 is 15 residues. CDR3 sequence: CASSYWRTNTGELFF. CDR3 DNA sequence: TGTGCCAGCAGTTACTGGCGTACGAACACCGGGGAGCTGTTTTTT.

The genes are TRBV20-1 and TRBJ2-5, with 7 bases aligning to TRBD2. V gave up 3 bases and J gave up 5 bases; unmatched junction bases: 9. This CDR3 is built from 14 residues. Germline V lookup: CDR1 DFQATT, CDR2 SNEGSKA (reference sequence). The CDR3: CSARATGAGETQYF. Written as DNA, the CDR3 is TGCAGTGCTAGGGCTACAGGAGCGGGGGAGACCCAGTACTTC.

The chain recombines TRBV5-1 with TRBJ2-5, with 7 bases that match TRBD2. The CDR3 extends over 14 amino acids. The germline V gene has CDR1 SGHRS and CDR2 YFSETQ. The V gene end was trimmed by 4 bases and the J gene end by 5 bases; junction bases not matched to a gene: 8. CDR3 sequence reads: CASSPGGGSETQYF. CDR3 nucleotide sequence: TGCGCCAGCAGCCCCGGCGGGGGTTCGGAGACCCAGTACTTC.

The chain recombines TRBV7-9 with TRBJ1-4, with D unclear. CDR1 is SEHNR, CDR2 FQNEAQ, per germline (reference sequence). Trimming shortened V by 4 bases and J by 6 bases, and 15 bases separated the two germline ends. This CDR3 region has 15 residues. Written as DNA, the CDR3 is TGTGCCAGCAGCTCCTCAACAGCTGGGGATGAAAAACTGTTTTTT. This codes for CASSSSTAGDEKLFF.

The J gene is TRBJ2-5, the V gene TRBV30; TRBD2 matches 8 bases. V was pared by 3 bases and J by 5 bases, with 5 bases of the junction left unmatched. From germline, CDR1 is GTSNPN and CDR2 SVGIG (reference sequence). CDR3 length: 13 residues. CDR3 amino acids: CAWSQRELETQYF. CDR3 in DNA: TGTGCCTGGAGCCAGCGGGAGTTGGAGACCCAGTACTTC.